The rows below give T cell receptor beta chains drawn from one sample of a study of regulatory T cells in long-lasting Graves disease. TCRdb recomputed calls from the multiplex PCR reads with MiXCR, one row per CDR3 protein. The table records 420,000 or so distinct CDR3 sequences, around 22% of them present only once. Sequencing was performed on peripheral blood mononuclear cells (PBMCs), taken when the disease was refractory, from a patient treated with antithyroid drugs. The source is a female donor with Graves disease. CDR3s include the opening cysteine and the closing phenylalanine or tryptophan.

TRBV3-2,CASSPLYSYEQYF
TRBV5-1,CASSAGTGEGQPQHF
TRBV7-2,CASSLARGLGANVLTF
TRBV7-2,CASTFSGPPYEQYF
TRBV19,CASSILAGNTGELFF
TRBV12-3/TRBV12-4,CASSMGQRNTEAFF
TRBV7-2,CASSFQGAVQETQYF
TRBV3-1,CASSPPGLAGGYVKNIQYF
TRBV27,CASSFGGGFRSPLHF
TRBV11-2,CASSPGSFDAEAFF
TRBV30,CASTYSKGADTEAFF
TRBV12-3/TRBV12-4,CASRLSGGANYGYTF
TRBV28,CASRTGWDEQYF
TRBV30,CAWVYRGGGYTF
TRBV24-1,CATSETASYGYTF
TRBV10-3,CAISEWRTGVETQYF
TRBV30,CAWSPRDRGLQETQYF
TRBV20-1,CSAKNSEQYF